This TCR beta chain was recorded in a study of T cells after yellow fever vaccination. The CDR3 extends over 15 amino acids. V was clipped by 5 bases and J by 1 base; unmatched bases: 7. The V gene's germline CDR1 is MDHEN and CDR2 SYDVKM. Via MiXCR, TCRdb re-called the 5' RACE reads, giving one row per CDR3 protein. The sample has a few hundred thousand distinct CDR3 sequences; roughly 9% are singletons. This clonotype was seen only a few times. The chain is built from TRBV28 and TRBJ1-1, with 7 nucleotides matching TRBD1. The sample in question was CD4+ T cells sorted from PBMCs, obtained 5 days after the yellow fever booster vaccination. The TCR was taken from a man between 18 and 35 years old who received the YFV17D yellow fever vaccine. CDR3 region: CASSVTGWENTEAFF. The CDR3, as DNA: TGTGCCAGCAGTGTGACAGGGTGGGAGAACACTGAAGCTTTCTTT.